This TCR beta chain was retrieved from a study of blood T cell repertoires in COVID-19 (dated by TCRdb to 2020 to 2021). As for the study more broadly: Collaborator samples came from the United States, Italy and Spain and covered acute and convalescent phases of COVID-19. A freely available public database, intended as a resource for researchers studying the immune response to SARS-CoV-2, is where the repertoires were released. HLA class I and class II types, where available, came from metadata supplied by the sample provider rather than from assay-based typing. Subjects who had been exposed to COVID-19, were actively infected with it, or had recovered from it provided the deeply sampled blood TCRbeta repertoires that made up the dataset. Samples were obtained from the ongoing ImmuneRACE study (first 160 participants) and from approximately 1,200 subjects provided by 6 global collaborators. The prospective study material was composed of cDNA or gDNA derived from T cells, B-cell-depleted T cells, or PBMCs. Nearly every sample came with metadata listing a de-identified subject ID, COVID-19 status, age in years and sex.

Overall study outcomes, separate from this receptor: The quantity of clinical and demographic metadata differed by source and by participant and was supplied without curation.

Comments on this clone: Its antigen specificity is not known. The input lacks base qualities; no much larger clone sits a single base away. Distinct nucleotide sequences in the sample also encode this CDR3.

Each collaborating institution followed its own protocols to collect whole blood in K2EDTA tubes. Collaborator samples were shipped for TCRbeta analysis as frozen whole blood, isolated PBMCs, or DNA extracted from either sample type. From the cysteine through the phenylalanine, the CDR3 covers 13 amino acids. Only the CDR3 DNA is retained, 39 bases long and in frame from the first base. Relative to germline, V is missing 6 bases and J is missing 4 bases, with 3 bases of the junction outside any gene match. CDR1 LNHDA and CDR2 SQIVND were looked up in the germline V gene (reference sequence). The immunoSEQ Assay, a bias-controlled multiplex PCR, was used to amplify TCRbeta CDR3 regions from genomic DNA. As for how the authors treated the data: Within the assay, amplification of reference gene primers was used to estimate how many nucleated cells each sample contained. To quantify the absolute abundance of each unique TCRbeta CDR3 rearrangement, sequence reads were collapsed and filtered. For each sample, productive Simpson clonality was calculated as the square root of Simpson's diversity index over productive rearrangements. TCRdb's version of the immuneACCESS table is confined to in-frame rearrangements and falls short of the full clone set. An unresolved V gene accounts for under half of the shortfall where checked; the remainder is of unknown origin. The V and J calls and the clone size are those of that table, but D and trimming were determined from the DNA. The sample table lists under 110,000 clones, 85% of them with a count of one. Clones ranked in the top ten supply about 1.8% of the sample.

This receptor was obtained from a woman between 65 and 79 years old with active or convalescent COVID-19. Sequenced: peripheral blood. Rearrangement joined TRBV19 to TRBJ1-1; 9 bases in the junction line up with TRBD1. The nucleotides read TGTGCCAGTAGCATACAGGGGGCCACTGAAGCTTTCTTT. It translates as CASSIQGATEAFF.